The present TCR beta chain was sequenced within a study of blood T cells in healthy people across ages. The use of a sample-barcoded 5' primer and a J-beta primer mix characterized a second PCR of roughly 6 to 11 cycles. In TCRdb, the 5' RACE reads were re-called with MiXCR into one record per CDR3 protein. Found here are 730,000 or so distinct CDR3 sequences, less than 45% of them singletons; the top ten hold around 30%. On this clonotype itself: Its specificity is not known.

Study-level points and caveats: Estimates of total diversity, which came from one million sequenced T cells, were considered to be underestimates.

Whenever a sample was processed, at least 6.5 million PBMCs were isolated. RNA extraction gave at least 5 micrograms of total RNA per sample. Germline V gene lookup returns CDR1 LGHNA and CDR2 YSLEER. The V gene lost 0 bases and the J gene lost 1 base, with 9 bases spanning the gap. The CDR3 sequence is 15 residues long. This rearrangement joins TRBV4-3 to TRBJ1-1, with D possibly TRBD1 on 5 matching bases. This clonotype was obtained from an elderly man in good health. Source material: blood. CDR3 nucleotide sequence: TGCGCCAGCAGCCAAGAGGGACTCAGGAACACTGAAGCTTTCTTT. Encoded protein: CASSQEGLRNTEAFF.